Sequencing of this T cell receptor (beta chain) was carried out in a study of OX40 agonist ivuxolimab in advanced cancers. About the investigation overall: Ivuxolimab, which targeted the costimulatory receptor OX40 (CD134), was an agonistic, fully human IgG2 monoclonal antibody. Intravenous ivuxolimab was administered to patients every 2 weeks at six dose levels: 0.01, 0.1, 0.3, 1.5, 3 and 10 mg/kg. Among the 50 to 55 dose-escalation patients, approximately 20 had hepatocellular carcinoma, approximately 15 melanoma, 9 renal cell carcinoma and 9 head and neck cancer. A male proportion of roughly 80% and a mean age of 60 years, ranging from roughly 23 to 85, were recorded for the dose-escalation cohort. Prior anti-PD-1, anti-PD-L1 or anti-CTLA-4 therapy was permitted, and checkpoint inhibitors had been received by about 37% of dose-escalation patients. Partial responses were achieved by three dose-escalation patients, of whom one had hepatocellular carcinoma and two had cutaneous melanoma. The purpose of peripheral TCRbeta sequencing was to test whether ivuxolimab changed TCR sequence diversity and led to clonal T-cell expansion. The monotherapy dose-escalation portion (N of about 50 patients) of the phase I ivuxolimab trial is reported in the paper. The full study reports these points: Partial responders in the 0.1-3.0 mg/kg groups had among the lowest normalized peripheral clonal expansion, especially among CD8+ T cells. Low levels of normalized T-cell clonal expansion were also seen in some nonresponding patients. At doses from 0.1 to 3.0 mg/kg, clonal expansion was seen in both CD4+ and CD8+ blood T cells between baseline and week 6. The antigen specificity of the clonally expanded peripheral T cells was not determined. After ivuxolimab, more expanded clones were found on average in CD8+ T cells than in CD4+ T cells.

Genomic DNA was extracted from sorted cells for sequencing of the TCRbeta CDR3 region. The immunoSEQ Assay was used for sequencing of TCRbeta CDR3 regions. TCRdb stores this immuneACCESS table with in-frame sequences only. Part of the clones is absent; in the studies checked, under half of the shortfall reflects unresolved V genes, and no reason is known for the rest. Counted in this sample were tens of thousands of clones; 85% to 90% of them appeared once. Together, the top ten hold less than 2% of the sample. The trial excluded patients who had a history of autoimmune disease or were on systemic immunosuppression. Peripheral blood for TCR sequencing was collected from all dose cohorts at baseline, on cycle 4 day 1, and on cycle 7 day 1. Samples were obtained from an open-label, multicenter, first-in-human phase I dose-escalation trial of ivuxolimab. Adults with locally advanced or metastatic melanoma, renal cell carcinoma, hepatocellular carcinoma or head and neck squamous cell carcinoma were enrolled in the trial. Before TCR sequencing, CD4+ T cells and CD8+ T cells were sorted from peripheral blood as separate populations.

As regards this clone: The antigen it binds to is not known. No base quality information exists; no much larger clone differs at one position.

V lost 5 bases and J lost 7 bases; the stretch between them is 11 bases long. CDR1 and CDR2, per the germline V gene (reference sequence), are MNHEY and SMNVEV. There are 13 amino acids in the CDR3, from cysteine to phenylalanine inclusive. The DNA shown is the 39-base CDR3, in frame from base 1. Here the sequenced sample was CD4+ or CD8+ T cells sorted from blood, taken in a trial of the OX40 agonist ivuxolimab. The sequence links TRBV27 to TRBJ1-4; the D gene is unclear. The sequence came from an adult with an advanced solid tumor such as melanoma, head and neck, liver or kidney cancer. The CDR3 region: CASSLRAGEKLFF. The DNA is as follows: TGTGCCAGCAGTCTCCGAGCGGGTGAAAAACTGTTTTTT.